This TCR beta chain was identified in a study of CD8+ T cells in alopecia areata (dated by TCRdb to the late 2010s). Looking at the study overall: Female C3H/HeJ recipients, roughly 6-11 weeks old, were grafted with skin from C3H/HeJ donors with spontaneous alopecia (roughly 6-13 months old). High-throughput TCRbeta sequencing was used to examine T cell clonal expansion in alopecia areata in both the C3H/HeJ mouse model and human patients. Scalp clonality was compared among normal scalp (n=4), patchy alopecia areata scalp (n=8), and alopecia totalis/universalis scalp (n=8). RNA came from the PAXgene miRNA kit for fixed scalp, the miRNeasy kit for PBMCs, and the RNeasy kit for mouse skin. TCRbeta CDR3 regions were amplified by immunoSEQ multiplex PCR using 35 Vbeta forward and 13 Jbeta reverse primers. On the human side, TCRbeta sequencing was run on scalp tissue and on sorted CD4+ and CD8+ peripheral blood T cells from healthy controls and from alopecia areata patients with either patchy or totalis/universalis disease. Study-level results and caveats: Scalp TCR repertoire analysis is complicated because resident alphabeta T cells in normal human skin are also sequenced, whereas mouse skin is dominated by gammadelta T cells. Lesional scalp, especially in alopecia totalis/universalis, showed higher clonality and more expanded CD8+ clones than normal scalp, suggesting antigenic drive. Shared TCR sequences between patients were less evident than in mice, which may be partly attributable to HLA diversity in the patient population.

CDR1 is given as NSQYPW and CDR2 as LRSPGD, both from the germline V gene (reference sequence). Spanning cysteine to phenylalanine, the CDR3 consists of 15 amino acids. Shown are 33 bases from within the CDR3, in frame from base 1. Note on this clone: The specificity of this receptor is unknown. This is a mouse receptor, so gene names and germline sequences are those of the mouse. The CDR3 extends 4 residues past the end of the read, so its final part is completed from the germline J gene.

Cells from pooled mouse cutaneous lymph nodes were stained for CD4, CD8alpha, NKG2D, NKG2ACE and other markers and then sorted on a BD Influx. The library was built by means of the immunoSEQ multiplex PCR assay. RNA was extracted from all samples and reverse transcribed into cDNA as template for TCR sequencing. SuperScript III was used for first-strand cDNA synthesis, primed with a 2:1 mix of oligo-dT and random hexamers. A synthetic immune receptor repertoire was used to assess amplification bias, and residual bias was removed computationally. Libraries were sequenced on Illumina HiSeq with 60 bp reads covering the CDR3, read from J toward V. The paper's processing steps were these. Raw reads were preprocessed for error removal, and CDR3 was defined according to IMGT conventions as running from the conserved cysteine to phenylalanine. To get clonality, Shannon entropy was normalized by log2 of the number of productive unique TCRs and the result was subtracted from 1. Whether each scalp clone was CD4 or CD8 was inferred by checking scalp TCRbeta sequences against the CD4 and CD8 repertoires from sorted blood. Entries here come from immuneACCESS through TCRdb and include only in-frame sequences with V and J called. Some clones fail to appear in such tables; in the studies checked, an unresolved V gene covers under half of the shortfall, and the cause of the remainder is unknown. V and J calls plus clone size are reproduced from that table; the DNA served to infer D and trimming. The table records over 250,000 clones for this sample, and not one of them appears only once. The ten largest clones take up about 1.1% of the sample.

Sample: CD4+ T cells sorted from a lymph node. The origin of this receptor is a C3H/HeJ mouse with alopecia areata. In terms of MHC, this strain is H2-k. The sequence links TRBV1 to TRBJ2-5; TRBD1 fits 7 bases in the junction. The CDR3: CTCSASGTAFDTQYF. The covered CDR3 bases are TGCACCTGCAGTGCATCCGGGACAGCCTTCGAC.